The 13 T cell receptor beta chains given below trace back to one sample, sequenced in a study of monozygotic twins with inflammatory bowel disease. TCRdb reprocessed the 5' RACE reads; each CDR3 protein has one entry and no DNA is given. The record lists approximately 330,000 distinct CDR3 sequences, of which the ten most abundant hold around 2%. The sequenced sample was blood. All receptors derive from a human donor with ulcerative colitis or Crohn's disease, or a healthy co-twin of an affected twin (not recorded which).

The V and J genes are TRBV20-1 and TRBJ1-1. This CDR3 region has 12 residues. Germline V lookup: CDR1 DFQATT, CDR2 SNEGSKA (reference sequence). The CDR3 sequence is CSASQTDSEAFF.

The chain is built from TRBV27 and TRBJ2-2; the TRBD1 assignment by TCRdb is unverifiable without DNA. Germline V CDR1 and CDR2: MNHEY, SMNVEV (reference sequence). The CDR3 is 17 residues long. The CDR3 here is CASSSYPGTGNTGELFF.

The chain links TRBV7-9 to TRBJ2-5. The CDR3 consists of 14 residues. CDR1 and CDR2 from the germline V gene are SEHNR and FQNEAQ (reference sequence). This CDR3 reads CASSLTTYQETQYF.

The gene calls are TRBV19 and TRBJ1-4. Germline V lookup: CDR1 LNHDA, CDR2 SQIVND (reference sequence). The CDR3 sequence is 15 residues long. The CDR3 reads CASNPEGSTNEKLFF.

CDR3 residues: CSASTSGSPYEQYF. V and J are TRBV20-1 and TRBJ2-7; absent DNA, TCRdb's TRBD2 call cannot be checked. CDR3 length: 14 residues. The V gene's germline CDR1 is DFQATT and CDR2 SNEGSKA (reference sequence).

The chain uses TRBV20-1 and TRBJ2-1; the D call from TCRdb, TRBD2, cannot be confirmed without DNA. This CDR3 has 14 residues. Germline V gives CDR1 DFQATT, CDR2 SNEGSKA (reference sequence). CDR3: CSAWTSGGANEQFF.

The gene calls are TRBV3-1 and TRBJ1-1; TCRdb reports TRBD1, a call that lacks DNA to check it against. The CDR3 is made up of 16 amino acids. CDR1 and CDR2 from the germline V gene are LGHDT and YNNKEL (reference sequence). CDR3 region: CASSQVWAEGGKLTFF.

CDR3 region: CSARTGPNEKLFF. The V gene is TRBV20-1, the J gene TRBJ1-4; TCRdb proposes TRBD1, but this gene call is untestable without DNA. Per the germline V gene, CDR1 is DFQATT and CDR2 is SNEGSKA (reference sequence). The CDR3 has 13 amino acids.

The chain carries TRBV5-1 and TRBJ2-3; TCRdb's D call of TRBD1 is untestable without DNA. This CDR3 is built from 17 residues. The germline V gene has CDR1 SGHRS and CDR2 YFSETQ. CDR3 amino acids: CASSLAGQGASTDTQYF.

This chain joins TRBV3-1 and TRBJ1-1. Germline CDR1 reads LGHDT; CDR2 reads YNNKEL (reference sequence). CDR3 length equals 15 residues. The CDR3 region is CASSQDGGGNTEAFF.

The chain employs TRBV28 and TRBJ2-1; there is no DNA to check the TCRdb D call of TRBD2. This CDR3 region has 13 residues. Germline CDR1 and CDR2: MDHEN and SYDVKM. CDR3 region: CASNGRAVGEQFF.

The chain links TRBV7-2 to TRBJ2-1; the D call from TCRdb, TRBD2, cannot be confirmed without DNA. Germline CDR1 and CDR2: SGHTA and FQGNSA. The CDR3 length is 14 residues. The CDR3 loop reads CASSPSGTQNEQFF. Full variable domain (remainder filled in from reference TRBV7-2 and TRBJ2-1): GAGVSQSPSNKVTEKGKDVELRCDPISGHTALYWYRQSLGQGLEFLIYFQGNSAPDKSGLPSDRFSAERTGGSVSTLTIQRTQQEDSAVYLCASSPSGTQNEQFFGPGTRLTVL.

This chain links TRBV5-1 with TRBJ1-4. The CDR3 covers 17 residues. Germline CDR1 SGHRS, CDR2 YFSETQ. CDR3 protein: CASSLASGKTTNEKLFF.